These T cell receptor beta chains were read from a single sample in a study of blood T cell repertoires in COVID-19. This table comes from immunoSEQ multiplex PCR, and its TCRdb copy is limited to in-frame clones, with some not included. The sample consists of roughly 180,000 clones, around 85% of them appearing once. The sequenced sample was peripheral blood. These receptors all come from a man older than 75 with COVID-19, enrolled during active disease. Each CDR3 is given with its conserved first and last residue. D genes are given only for firm matches. Expanded clones are given a class, and other clones once, few, many or no size at all.

j_gene | v_gene | d_gene | abundance | CDR3aa | CDR3nt
TRBJ1-4 | TRBV24-1 | TRBD1 | NA | CATSDLGGNRGVVTNEKLFF | TGTGCCACCAGTGATTTAGGGGGGAACAGGGGGGTTGTGACTAATGAAAAACTGTTTTTT
TRBJ1-4 | TRBV2 | TRBD1 | NA | CASNDRGMEKLFF | TGTGCCAGCAATGACAGGGGAATGGAAAAACTGTTTTTT
TRBJ1-2 | TRBV4-3 | NA | once | CASSQERDTGYTF | TGCGCCAGCAGCCAAGAACGGGATACAGGCTACACCTTC
TRBJ1-3 | TRBV6-5 | TRBD1 | NA | CASSSGQGGGNTIYF | TGTGCCAGCAGTTCCGGACAGGGAGGTGGAAACACCATATATTTT
TRBJ1-1 | TRBV27 | TRBD1 | NA | CASSPQTGVYTEAFF | TGTGCCAGCAGTCCCCAGACAGGGGTGTACACTGAAGCTTTCTTT
TRBJ2-5 | TRBV7-9 | TRBD2 | NA | CASSSGTSSLRETQYF | TGTGCCAGCAGTTCCGGGACTAGCTCTCTCCGCGAGACCCAGTACTTC
TRBJ2-1 | TRBV7-2 | TRBD1 | NA | CASSLTATGNNEQFF | TGTGCCAGCAGCTTAACTGCGACAGGGAACAATGAGCAGTTCTTC
TRBJ2-7 | TRBV4-2 | NA | NA | CAGSQDRRSSGLQYF | TGTGCCGGCAGCCAAGATAGACGATCCAGCGGCCTGCAGTACTTC
TRBJ1-2 | TRBV3-1/TRBV3-2 | NA | NA | CASSQGHGGDYGYTF | TGTGCCAGCAGCCAAGGGCATGGGGGGGACTATGGCTACACCTTC
TRBJ1-5 | TRBV5-6 | NA | NA | CASSSTGSGQPQHF | TGTGCCAGCAGCTCCACAGGGTCCGGGCAGCCCCAGCATTTT
TRBJ1-1 | TRBV25-1 | NA | once | CASSVTGITAFF | TGTGCCAGCAGTGTTACAGGGATTACAGCTTTCTTT
TRBJ2-5 | TRBV9 | TRBD1 | NA | CASSRDREETQYF | TGTGCCAGCAGCAGGGACAGGGAGGAGACCCAGTACTTC
TRBJ2-2 | TRBV6-2/TRBV6-3 | NA | NA | CASSRHNTGELFF | TGTGCCAGCAGTCGACACAACACCGGGGAGCTGTTTTTT
TRBJ1-3 | TRBV20-1 | NA | once | CSASNSGTSGNTIYF | TGCAGTGCTAGTAACTCCGGGACATCTGGAAACACCATATATTTT
TRBJ1-5 | TRBV18 | NA | few | CASSPGRYNQPQHF | TGTGCCAGCTCACCAGGCAGGTACAATCAGCCCCAGCATTTT
TRBJ2-1 | TRBV6-4 | NA | NA | CASSEGAGKANEQFF | TGTGCCAGCAGTGAGGGGGCAGGGAAGGCAAATGAGCAGTTCTTC
TRBJ1-2 | TRBV9 | NA | NA | CASTDGGSYGYTF | TGTGCCAGCACCGATGGGGGCAGCTATGGCTACACCTTC
TRBJ1-5 | TRBV4-3 | NA | few | CASSQDFDQPQHF | TGCGCCAGCAGCCAAGATTTCGATCAGCCCCAGCATTTT
TRBJ1-5 | TRBV5-1 | NA | NA | CASSLGQGSNQPQHF | TGCGCCAGCAGCTTGGGGCAGGGAAGCAATCAGCCCCAGCATTTT
TRBJ2-6 | TRBV5-1 | TRBD1 | once | CASSGNRDRGSGANVLTF | TGCGCCAGCAGCGGAAACCGGGACAGGGGATCTGGGGCCAACGTCCTGACTTTC
TRBJ1-6 | TRBV2 | TRBD1 | few | CASKGTGFSPLHF | TGTGCCAGCAAAGGGACAGGATTTTCACCCCTCCACTTT
TRBJ1-2 | TRBV9 | TRBD1 | NA | CASSVIQGISGYTF | TGTGCCAGCAGCGTAATACAGGGGATTAGTGGCTACACCTTC
TRBJ2-6 | TRBV5-8 | TRBD2 | NA | CASGRLAGSGANVLTF | TGTGCCAGCGGCCGACTAGCGGGGTCTGGGGCCAACGTCCTGACTTTC
TRBJ2-3 | TRBV19 | TRBD1 | NA | CASGDRGSTDTQYF | TGTGCCAGCGGGGACAGGGGAAGCACAGATACGCAGTATTTT
TRBJ2-3 | TRBV6-1 | NA | NA | CASREGSLLPTDTQYF | TGTGCCAGCAGAGAAGGGAGCCTTCTCCCCACAGATACGCAGTATTTT
TRBJ2-6 | TRBV7-6 | TRBD1 | NA | CASSLAQGASGANVLTF | TGTGCCAGCAGCTTAGCACAGGGGGCGTCTGGGGCCAACGTCCTGACTTTC
TRBJ1-2 | TRBV10-2 | NA | NA | CASSEIQSNYGYTF | TGCGCCAGCAGTGAGATTCAGTCTAACTATGGCTACACCTTC
TRBJ1-5 | TRBV5-1 | TRBD1 | NA | CASSQGVDQPQHF | TGCGCCAGCAGCCAGGGGGTAGATCAGCCCCAGCATTTT
TRBJ1-2 | TRBV28 | TRBD1 | NA | CASKQGGLANYGYTF | TGTGCCAGTAAACAGGGGGGCCTAGCTAACTATGGCTACACCTTC
TRBJ2-1 | TRBV4-3 | NA | NA | CASSQANSGSSSYNEQFF | TGCGCCAGCAGCCAAGCCAATTCGGGGTCGAGCTCCTACAATGAGCAGTTCTTC
TRBJ2-2 | TRBV11-2 | TRBD2 | NA | CASSSQPSGGAGGELFF | TGTGCCAGCAGCTCCCAACCTAGCGGGGGGGCCGGCGGGGAGCTGTTTTTT
TRBJ1-1 | TRBV7-6 | NA | NA | CASSLVGGNTEAFF | TGTGCCAGCAGCTTAGTGGGGGGTAACACTGAAGCTTTCTTT
TRBJ2-5 | TRBV5-1 | NA | NA | CASSLGTLQETQYF | TGCGCCAGCAGCTTGGGGACTCTCCAAGAGACCCAGTACTTC
TRBJ1-1 | TRBV5-6 | NA | NA | CASSHPREGGNTEAFF | TGTGCCAGCAGCCACCCCAGGGAGGGAGGGAACACTGAAGCTTTCTTT
TRBJ1-2 | TRBV5-1 | NA | NA | CASSADSTHLYGYTF | TGCGCCAGCAGCGCGGACAGCACACACCTCTATGGCTACACCTTC